A single sample gave rise to the 25 T cell receptor beta chains below, sequenced in a study of PD-L1 blockade in urothelial cancer. Time point defined: pretreatment peripheral blood. Only in-frame clones appear in the TCRdb table, and some are missing; sequencing was by immunoSEQ multiplex PCR. This sample has some 100,000 clones; roughly nine tenths occur once, and the top ten carry about 1%. The source material was PBMCs, sampled around atezolizumab (anti-PD-L1) treatment. These receptors all stem from a woman of 80 years or more with urothelial cancer.

This chain joins TRBV6-1 and TRBJ2-7, with TRBD2 matching 8 bases. The CDR3 sequence is 15 residues long. Germline V CDR1 and CDR2: MNHNS, SASEGT. CDR3 nucleotide sequence: TGTTCAAGCCCCCCCCGGACTAGCTTAGGAGGCGAGCAGTACTTC. Translating it yields CSSPPRTSLGGEQYF.

V is TRBV25-1 and J is TRBJ1-1; D gene ambiguous. The CDR3 is 13 residues long. The V gene lost 4 bases and the J gene lost 7 bases, with 13 bases spanning the gap. Germline V gene lookup returns CDR1 MGHDK and CDR2 SYGVNS. This chain's CDR3 is CASSGGITGEAFF. CDR3 in DNA: TGTGCCAGCAGTGGCGGGATTACGGGTGAAGCTTTCTTT.

The gene calls are TRBV5-5 and TRBJ2-7; D not certain. This CDR3 contains 13 residues. CDR1 and CDR2 from the germline V gene are SGHKS and YYEKEE (reference sequence). Trimming cost V 2 bases and J 1 base, with 7 bases left between them. CDR3: CASSLVLSYEQYF. CDR3 coding DNA: TGTGCCAGCAGCTTAGTACTATCCTACGAGCAGTACTTC.

This chain uses TRBV27 with TRBJ2-2, with a weak D call TRBD1 (6 bases). Germline CDR1 MNHEY, CDR2 SMNVEV (reference sequence). The V and J ends lost 6 bases and 4 bases respectively, with 12 bases between them. CDR3 length: 14 residues. The CDR3 is CASRWDKPTGELFF. The CDR3 DNA reads TGTGCCAGCAGATGGGACAAGCCCACCGGGGAGCTGTTTTTT.

The chain has TRBV6-5 and TRBJ2-7; possible D gene TRBD1, 6 bases. V lost 6 bases and J lost 6, with 18 bases in between. CDR1 is MNHEY and CDR2 is SVGAGI in the germline V gene. The CDR3 spans 14 residues. The CDR3 loop reads CASRPRNLRGEQYF. DNA for the CDR3: TGTGCCAGCAGGCCAAGGAACCTCAGGGGCGAGCAGTACTTC.

This chain uses TRBV28 with TRBJ1-2; tentative D call: TRBD1 (6 bases). This CDR3 is built from 13 residues. CDR1 and CDR2 from the germline V gene are MDHEN and SYDVKM. DNA for the CDR3: TGTGCTTCGCTGGGACAATCAAACTATGGCTACACCTTC. Its protein product is CASLGQSNYGYTF.

This chain connects TRBV27 to TRBJ2-6; D is uncertain. This CDR3 comprises 20 residues. The ends were cut back, 0 bases at V and 0 bases at J, with 18 bases in the middle. Germline CDR1 and CDR2: MNHEY and SMNVEV (reference sequence). Here the CDR3 reads CASSLSYHNGGASGANVLTF. The DNA for the CDR3 is TGTGCCAGCAGTTTATCGTATCACAACGGCGGAGCCTCTGGGGCCAACGTCCTGACTTTC.

The chain is built from TRBV18 and TRBJ2-7; TRBD2 is a possible D gene (6 bases). Trimming left V 3 bases short and J 6 bases short, with 18 bases between. The CDR3 consists of 15 residues. Germline V lookup: CDR1 KGHSH, CDR2 LQKENI. This CDR3 reads CASSPLQGLLGEQYF. CDR3 DNA: TGTGCCAGCTCACCCCTCCAGGGACTTCTTGGCGAGCAGTACTTC. The variable domain in full, completed from reference TRBV18 and TRBJ2-7, reads NAGVMQNPRHLVRRRGQEARLRCSPMKGHSHVYWYRQLPEEGLKFMVYLQKENIIDESGMPKERFSAEFPKEGPSILRIQQVVRGDSAAYFCASSPLQGLLGEQYFGPGTRLTVT.

Only one count was recorded for this clone. The CDR3: CASSESSGGTDTQYF. The DNA for the CDR3 is TGTGCCAGCAGTGAATCCAGCGGGGGCACAGATACGCAGTATTTT. The rearrangement links TRBV6-4 to TRBJ2-3; 7 nucleotides agree with TRBD2. V trimming: 3 bases; J trimming: 1 base; junction bases outside the gene matches: 4. From germline, CDR1 is MRHNA and CDR2 SNTAGT. The CDR3 covers 15 residues.

The V gene is TRBV9, the J gene TRBJ2-1, with D possibly being TRBD2 (7 bases). The V gene lost 4 bases and the J gene lost 4 bases, with 18 bases spanning the gap. In germline, CDR1 is SGDLS, CDR2 YYNGEE. The CDR3 is made up of 16 amino acids. The CDR3 reads CASSRGGAEQYNEQFF. Written as DNA, the CDR3 is TGTGCCAGCAGCCGAGGGGGGGCAGAGCAGTACAATGAGCAGTTCTTC.

The rearrangement joins TRBV28 to TRBJ2-2; 13 positions match TRBD2. CDR1 and CDR2 from the germline V gene are MDHEN and SYDVKM. With V trimmed by 8 bases and J by 5 bases, 5 bases remained unmatched. This CDR3 contains 15 residues. CDR3 DNA sequence: TGTGCCAGCGGCTGGACTAGCGGGAGAACCGGGGAGCTGTTTTTT. It is translated as CASGWTSGRTGELFF.

V is TRBV27 and J is TRBJ1-5; D might be TRBD1 (6 bases). Trimming took off 5 bases at V and 2 bases at J, with 13 bases between the two ends. Germline V CDR1 and CDR2: MNHEY, SMNVEV (reference sequence). The CDR3 has 15 amino acids. The CDR3 nucleotides are TGTGCCAGCAGTAACCTCAACAGGGGCAATCAGCCCCAGCATTTT. As protein: CASSNLNRGNQPQHF.

V usage is TRBV5-5 and J usage is TRBJ1-4, with D tentatively TRBD1 (6 bases). V shed 4 bases and J shed 0 bases, with 13 bases lying between them. The CDR3 has 16 residues. CDR1 and CDR2 (germline): SGHKS, YYEKEE (reference sequence). The CDR3 loop is CASSRQVTATNEKLFF. The CDR3 nucleotides are TGTGCCAGCAGCCGACAGGTTACTGCAACTAATGAAAAACTGTTTTTT.

V is TRBV4-2 and J is TRBJ2-1; 11 nucleotides agree with TRBD2. This CDR3 comprises 17 residues. The germline CDR1 and CDR2 sequences are LGHNA and YNFKEQ. J gave up 5 bases and V 4 bases, and 10 bases lay outside the gene matches. The CDR3 here is CASSPRTSGRTHNEQFF. The CDR3 coding sequence is TGTGCCAGCAGCCCTAGAACTAGCGGGAGAACCCACAATGAGCAGTTCTTC.

The chain links TRBV6-1 to TRBJ1-5; TRBD1 matches 7 bases. The germline gives CDR1 MNHNS, CDR2 SASEGT. V shed 0 bases and J 4 bases; nucleotides not matched to a gene: 3. The CDR3 runs 15 residues. CDR3: CASSEAGQQNQPQHF. The DNA of the CDR3 is TGTGCCAGCAGTGAAGCGGGACAGCAGAATCAGCCCCAGCATTTT.

This chain uses TRBV25-1 with TRBJ1-1; D remains ambiguous. Germline-derived CDR1 and CDR2 are MGHDK and SYGVNS. This CDR3 comprises 11 residues. Trimming cost V 4 bases and J 5 bases, with 5 bases left between them. The CDR3 DNA reads TGTGCCAGCAGTGCGGGAACTGAAGCTTTCTTT. Amino acid sequence: CASSAGTEAFF.

The V gene is TRBV27, the J gene TRBJ2-7, with 8 bases that match TRBD2. The ends lost 5 bases at V and 0 bases at J; junction bases unmatched: 9. The CDR3 has 16 residues. The germline V gene encodes CDR1 MNHEY and CDR2 SMNVEV (reference sequence). Here the CDR3 DNA reads TGTGCCAGCAGTCCAAGGGGCCTAGCGGGCTCCTACGAGCAGTACTTC. This translates into CASSPRGLAGSYEQYF.

Here the CDR3 DNA reads TGTGCCAGCAGTTACACAGGGGTTCGGTACTTC. This translates into CASSYTGVRYF. V and J are TRBV25-1 and TRBJ2-7, with 7 bases fitting TRBD1. Per germline, CDR1 MGHDK and CDR2 SYGVNS. V dropped 5 bases and J dropped 12; count of bases not matched to a gene: 7. This CDR3 has 11 residues.

The DNA for the CDR3 is TGCGCCAGCAGCTTGGGGGACAGGGCGCGCTACGAGCAGTACTTC. Its protein product is CASSLGDRARYEQYF. The chain couples TRBV5-1 to TRBJ2-7, with TRBD1 identical over 9 bases. The V and J ends lost 0 bases and 3 bases, in that order; junction bases with no gene match: 4. The CDR3 is 15 residues long. Germline CDR1 reads SGHRS; CDR2 reads YFSETQ.

The chain has TRBV27 and TRBJ2-4; perhaps TRBD1 as D (7 bases). CDR3 length: 14 residues. CDR1 is MNHEY and CDR2 is SMNVEV in the germline V gene (reference sequence). V gave up 6 bases and J gave up 7 bases, with 16 bases separating them. CDR3 sequence: CASSPGGGQNIQYF. The CDR3, as DNA: TGTGCCAGCAGCCCAGGAGGGGGCCAGAACATTCAGTACTTC.

V usage is TRBV5-6 and J usage is TRBJ2-2; 10 bases match TRBD2. The junction had 6 bases not matched to a gene; V was cut back by 4 bases and J by 0 bases. This CDR3 region has 17 residues. Germline V gives CDR1 SGHDT, CDR2 YYEEEE. Here the CDR3 DNA reads TGTGCCAGCAGCCTAAGGACTAGCGGTGCGAACACCGGGGAGCTGTTTTTT. Protein product: CASSLRTSGANTGELFF.

The genes are TRBV11-2 and TRBJ2-5; maybe TRBD2 (6 bases). V dropped 5 bases and J dropped 9 bases, with 19 bases sitting between them. The CDR3 sequence is 14 residues long. Germline loops: CDR1 SGHAT, CDR2 FQNNGV. The CDR3 sequence is CASSQTMTSPAQYF. Written as DNA, the CDR3 is TGTGCCAGCAGCCAAACTATGACTAGTCCTGCCCAGTACTTC.

The CDR3, as DNA: TGTGCCAGTGGAAAGCGTCTCTTAGCGGGATCCCACAATGAGCAGTTCTTC. It translates to CASGKRLLAGSHNEQFF. This chain uses TRBV19 with TRBJ2-1; 8 bases are shared with TRBD2. The V and J ends lost 8 bases and 5 bases, in that order; junction bases with no gene match: 17. CDR1 and CDR2 (germline): LNHDA, SQIVND (reference sequence). CDR3 length equals 17 residues. The variable domain in full, with the rest retrieved from reference TRBV19 and TRBJ2-1, is DGGITQSPKYLFRKEGQNVTLSCEQNLNHDAMYWYRQDPGQGLRLIYYSQIVNDFQKGDIAEGYSVSREKKESFPLTVTSAQKNPTAFYLCASGKRLLAGSHNEQFFGPGTRLTVL.

The chain joins TRBV4-2 to TRBJ2-1; perhaps TRBD2 as D (5 bases). Germline CDR1 is LGHNA and CDR2 is YNFKEQ. This CDR3 is 17 amino acids long. Trimming shortened V by 0 bases and J by 3 bases, and 15 bases separated the two germline ends. As DNA, the CDR3 is TGTGCCAGCAGCCAAGATTTAGCGTCTGGGGTCTACAATGAGCAGTTCTTC. The encoded protein is CASSQDLASGVYNEQFF.

This chain uses TRBV27 with TRBJ2-3, with D possibly being TRBD2 (6 bases). The CDR3 is 14 residues long. Between the trimmed V and J ends, which lost 6 bases and 5 bases, there was a span of 15 bases. The germline V gene encodes CDR1 MNHEY and CDR2 SMNVEV (reference sequence). DNA of the CDR3: TGTGCCAGCAGCCCCCATCGGAGGGAAGATACGCAGTATTTT. It is translated as CASSPHRREDTQYF.